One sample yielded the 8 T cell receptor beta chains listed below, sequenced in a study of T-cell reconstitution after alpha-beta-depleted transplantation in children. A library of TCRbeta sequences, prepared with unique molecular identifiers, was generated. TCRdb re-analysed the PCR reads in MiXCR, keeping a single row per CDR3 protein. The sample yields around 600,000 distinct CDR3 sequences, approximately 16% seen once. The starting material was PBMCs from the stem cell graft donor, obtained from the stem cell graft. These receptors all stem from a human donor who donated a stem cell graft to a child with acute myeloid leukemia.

This CDR3 reads CASSSDRGRYTF. In nucleotides, the CDR3 is TGTGCCAGCAGTTCTGACAGGGGCCGCTACACCTTC. The chain recombines TRBV6-6 with TRBJ1-2; 8 bases are shared with TRBD1. Trimming at V came to 4 bases and at J to 9 bases, leaving 4 bases not matched to a gene. The CDR3 sequence is 12 residues long. Looked up from germline, CDR1 is MNHNY and CDR2 is SVGAGI (reference sequence).

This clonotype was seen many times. The CDR3 DNA is TGTGCCAGCACCCCGCCGGGACTAGCAGGCAATGAGCAGTTCTTC. Amino acids: CASTPPGLAGNEQFF. The V gene is TRBV6-1, the J gene TRBJ2-1, with 9 bases that match TRBD2. CDR1 MNHNS and CDR2 SASEGT come from the germline V gene. After removal of 7 bases from V and 6 bases from J, the junction contained 10 bases not matched to a gene. The CDR3 loop spans 15 amino acids.

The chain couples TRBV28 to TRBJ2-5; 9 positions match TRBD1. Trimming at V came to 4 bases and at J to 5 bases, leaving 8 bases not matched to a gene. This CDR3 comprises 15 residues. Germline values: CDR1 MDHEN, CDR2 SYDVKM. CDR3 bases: TGTGCCAGCAGTTCCCCGGGACAGGGAGAGGAGACCCAGTACTTC. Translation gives CASSSPGQGEETQYF.

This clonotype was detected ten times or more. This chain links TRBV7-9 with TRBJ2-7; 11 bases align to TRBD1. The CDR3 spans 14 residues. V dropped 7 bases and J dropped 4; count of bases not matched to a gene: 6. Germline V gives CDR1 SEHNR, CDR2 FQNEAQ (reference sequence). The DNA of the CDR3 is TGTGCCAGCATTCCGGGACAGGGGGTGTACGAGCAGTACTTC. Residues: CASIPGQGVYEQYF.

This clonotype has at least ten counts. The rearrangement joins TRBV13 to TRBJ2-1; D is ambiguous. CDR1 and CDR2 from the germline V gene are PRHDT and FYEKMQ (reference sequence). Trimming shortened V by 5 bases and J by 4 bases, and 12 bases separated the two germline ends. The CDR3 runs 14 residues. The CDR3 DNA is TGTGCCAGCAGCCGAAATCGACGGTACAATGAGCAGTTCTTC. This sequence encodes CASSRNRRYNEQFF.

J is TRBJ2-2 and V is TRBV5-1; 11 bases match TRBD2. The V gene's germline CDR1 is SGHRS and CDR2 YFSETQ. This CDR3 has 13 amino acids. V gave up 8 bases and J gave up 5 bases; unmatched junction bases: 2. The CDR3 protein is CARRTSGTGELFF. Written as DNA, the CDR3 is TGCGCCAGGCGGACTAGCGGGACCGGGGAGCTGTTTTTT.

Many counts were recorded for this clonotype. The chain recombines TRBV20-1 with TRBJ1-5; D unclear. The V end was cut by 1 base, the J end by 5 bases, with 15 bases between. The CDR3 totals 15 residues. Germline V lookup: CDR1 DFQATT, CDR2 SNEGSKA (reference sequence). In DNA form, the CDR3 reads TGCAGTGCTAGAGCGTCAGTTCTTCCGGATCAGCCCCAGCATTTT. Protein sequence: CSARASVLPDQPQHF.

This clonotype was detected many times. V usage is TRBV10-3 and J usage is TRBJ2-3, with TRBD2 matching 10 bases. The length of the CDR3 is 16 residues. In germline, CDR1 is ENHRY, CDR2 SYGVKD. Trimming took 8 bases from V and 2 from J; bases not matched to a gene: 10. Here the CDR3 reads CAIAGGTSGDTDTQYF. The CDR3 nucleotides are TGTGCCATCGCAGGGGGTACTAGCGGGGACACAGATACGCAGTATTTT.